The sequence of this TCR beta chain was determined in a study of cytomegalovirus exposure and HLA in healthy donors. Study information: Most donors, around 81% of a few hundred genotyped, fell in the Caucasian-associated ancestry cluster.

Study-level points and caveats: Most likely, a cluster of highly shared sequence variants arose as a sequencing artifact.

A note on this clone: Its antigen is as yet unknown.

Researchers ran the PCR with 60 Vbeta and 13 Jbeta primers. TCRdb keeps only in-frame clones here, not all; method: immunoSEQ multiplex PCR. The sample contains 100,000 to 150,000 clones, 83% of which appear only once. The sequence derives from a girl aged 2-15 years in good health and CMV-seronegative. Sequencing was performed on PBMCs.

The CDR3 nucleotides read TGTAGCTCAAGCGGGAGTAACGCAGATACGCAGTATTTT. It yields the protein CSSSGSNADTQYF. J is TRBJ2-3 and V is TRBV28, with 8 nucleotides matching TRBD2. This CDR3 contains 13 residues. Germline V gene sequence: CDR1 MDHEN, CDR2 SYDVKM.